The next 15 T cell receptor beta chains were all read from a single sample in a study of PD-1 blockade in classical Hodgkin lymphoma. The data were produced by immunoSEQ multiplex PCR, yet TCRdb's version contains in-frame clones alone and is incomplete. The table includes 20,000 or so clones, 84% detected once. Every patient experienced relapse after autologous stem cell transplantation, and brentuximab vedotin exposure varied. The sequences come from peripheral blood mononuclear cells (PBMCs), collected at baseline. The receptors were sampled from a human donor with classical Hodgkin lymphoma.

The chain employs TRBV5-5 and TRBJ2-2; no clear D. The ends were cut back, 4 bases at V and 10 bases at J, with 17 bases in the middle. The length of the CDR3 is 14 residues. Germline values: CDR1 SGHKS, CDR2 YYEKEE (reference sequence). The CDR3 reads CASSIHPIVAELFF. Here the CDR3 DNA reads TGTGCCAGCAGCATACACCCAATTGTCGCGGAGCTGTTTTTT.

The gene calls are TRBV28 and TRBJ1-1; D remains ambiguous. There are 13 residues in the CDR3. Trimming took 9 bases from V and 5 from J, leaving 16 bases between them. Germline V gene sequence: CDR1 MDHEN, CDR2 SYDVKM. CDR3 amino acids: CASFPRGGTEAFF. The CDR3 DNA reads as TGTGCCAGTTTCCCCCGGGGTGGGACTGAAGCTTTCTTT. Based on the CDR3 plus reference TRBV28 and TRBJ1-1, the full variable domain is DVKVTQSSRYLVKRTGEKVFLECVQDMDHENMFWYRQDPGLGLRLIYFSYDVKMKEKGDIPEGYSVSREKKERFSLILESASTNQTSMYLCASFPRGGTEAFFGQGTRLTVV.

The chain employs TRBV28 and TRBJ1-2; tentatively, D is TRBD1 (5 bases). Germline V lookup: CDR1 MDHEN, CDR2 SYDVKM. The CDR3 is 14 amino acids. Trimming stripped 4 bases from V and 6 bases from J, with 15 bases between. The CDR3: CASSYSRVRDGYTF. In DNA form, the CDR3 reads TGTGCCAGCAGTTACTCCCGGGTCAGGGATGGCTACACCTTC.

This chain connects TRBV9 to TRBJ2-2; 8 bases line up with TRBD2. This CDR3 has 15 amino acids. V was pared by 7 bases and J by 1 base, with 6 bases of the junction left unmatched. In germline, CDR1 is SGDLS, CDR2 YYNGEE. The CDR3 nucleotides are TGTGCCAGCGCCTGGAGCGGGAGGAACACCGGGGAGCTGTTTTTT. It yields the protein CASAWSGRNTGELFF.

This clone was seen a single time. J is TRBJ2-2 and V is TRBV7-8, with D possibly called TRBD1 or TRBD2 (5 bases each). Germline CDR1 is SGHVS and CDR2 is FQNEAQ. V was clipped by 8 bases and J by 6 bases, with 13 bases between them. The CDR3 runs 13 residues. The CDR3 nucleotides are TGTGCCAGCGTGGGGATGGGGGCCGGGGAGCTGTTTTTT. This gives the protein CASVGMGAGELFF. The full variable domain, rest sourced from reference TRBV7-8 and TRBJ2-2, is GAGVSQSPRYKVAKRGQDVALRCDPISGHVSLFWYQQALGQGPEFLTYFQNEAQLDKSGLPSDRFFAERPEGSVSTLKIQRTQQEDSAVYLCASVGMGAGELFFGEGSRLTVL.

CDR3 loop: CASSLIDRGWVYGYTF. The CDR3 nucleotides read TGTGCCAGCAGCCTAATAGACAGGGGGTGGGTGTATGGCTACACCTTC. The V and J genes are TRBV9 and TRBJ1-2; 9 nucleotides match TRBD1. There are 16 residues in the CDR3. Germline V gene lookup returns CDR1 SGDLS and CDR2 YYNGEE. The junction had 12 bases not matched to a gene; V was cut back by 4 bases and J by 5 bases.

V gene TRBV18 combines with J gene TRBJ2-3, with D hard to call. V lost 3 bases to trimming and J lost 4 bases, with 2 bases between them. This CDR3 has 11 amino acids. Germline V gene sequence: CDR1 KGHSH, CDR2 LQKENI. This chain's CDR3 is CASSPSDTQYF. CDR3 DNA: TGTGCCAGCTCACCTTCAGATACGCAGTATTTT.

The chain employs TRBV19 and TRBJ1-1; D perhaps matches TRBD1 (6 bases). The V end was cut by 10 bases, the J end by 0 bases, with 18 bases between. The CDR3 totals 15 residues. The germline CDR1 and CDR2 sequences are LNHDA and SQIVND (reference sequence). The CDR3 region is CATQDSLPMNTEAFF. The CDR3 nucleotides are TGTGCCACTCAGGACAGCCTTCCTATGAACACTGAAGCTTTCTTT.

The rearrangement links TRBV7-9 to TRBJ2-5; D not resolved. Per the germline V gene, CDR1 is SEHNR and CDR2 is FQNEAQ (reference sequence). CDR3 length: 15 amino acids. The V end was cut by 0 bases, the J end by 0 bases, with 8 bases between. CDR3 residues: CASSLAQVHQETQYF. CDR3 sequence (DNA): TGTGCCAGCAGCTTAGCGCAGGTGCACCAAGAGACCCAGTACTTC. The full variable domain, completed using reference TRBV7-9 and TRBJ2-5, is DTGVSQNPRHKITKRGQNVTFRCDPISEHNRLYWYRQTLGQGPEFLTYFQNEAQLEKSRLLSDRFSAERPKGSFSTLEIQRTEQGDSAMYLCASSLAQVHQETQYFGPGTRLLVL.

This chain uses TRBV6-5 with TRBJ1-5, with D perhaps matching TRBD1 (5 bases). Trimming removed 8 bases at V and 1 base at J, with 9 bases between. The germline gives CDR1 MNHEY, CDR2 SVGAGI. CDR3 size: 13 residues. The CDR3 nucleotides are TGTGCCAGCGGGGGGGGGAGCAATCAGCCCCAGCATTTT. Translation gives CASGGGSNQPQHF.

The chain uses TRBV14 and TRBJ1-2; D call uncertain. Deletions cut 3 bases from V and 2 bases from J, with 7 bases between. Germline values: CDR1 SGHDN, CDR2 FVKESK. The CDR3 totals 13 residues. The CDR3 loop reads CASSQSPNYGYTF. DNA for the CDR3: TGTGCCAGCAGCCAGAGTCCGAACTATGGCTACACCTTC.

This clone was detected once. The chain links TRBV28 to TRBJ1-4; TRBD1 matches 11 bases. The CDR3 is 17 residues long. The V and J ends lost 5 bases and 2 bases, in that order; junction bases with no gene match: 7. The V gene's germline CDR1 is MDHEN and CDR2 SYDVKM. The CDR3 nucleotides are TGTGCCAGCAGTCCCGGGACAGGGGGTTTCACTAATGAAAAACTGTTTTTT. Translation: CASSPGTGGFTNEKLFF.

The chain joins TRBV19 to TRBJ1-2; D perhaps matches TRBD1 (6 bases). The germline gives CDR1 LNHDA, CDR2 SQIVND (reference sequence). This CDR3 region has 13 residues. Trimming removed 7 bases from V and 3 bases from J, with 12 bases in between. This CDR3 is CASTKGTYYGYTF. In nucleotides, the CDR3 is TGTGCCAGTACGAAAGGGACATACTATGGCTACACCTTC.

This sequence joins TRBV27 and TRBJ1-6; no clear D gene. Germline loops: CDR1 MNHEY, CDR2 SMNVEV (reference sequence). This CDR3 contains 16 residues. The ends were cut back, 6 bases at V and 3 bases at J, with 15 bases in the middle. The CDR3 loop reads CASRTDVSFYNSPLHF. In DNA form, the CDR3 reads TGTGCCAGCAGAACCGACGTTTCATTCTATAATTCACCCCTCCACTTT.

This clone occurred once. The rearrangement uses TRBV28 and TRBJ1-3; D is perhaps TRBD1 (5 bases). CDR3 length: 12 residues. Germline loops: CDR1 MDHEN, CDR2 SYDVKM. Trimming took 4 bases from V and 6 from J, leaving 7 bases between them. The CDR3 coding sequence is TGTGCCAGCAGTTGGGGGGTAAACACCATATATTTT. Its translation is CASSWGVNTIYF.